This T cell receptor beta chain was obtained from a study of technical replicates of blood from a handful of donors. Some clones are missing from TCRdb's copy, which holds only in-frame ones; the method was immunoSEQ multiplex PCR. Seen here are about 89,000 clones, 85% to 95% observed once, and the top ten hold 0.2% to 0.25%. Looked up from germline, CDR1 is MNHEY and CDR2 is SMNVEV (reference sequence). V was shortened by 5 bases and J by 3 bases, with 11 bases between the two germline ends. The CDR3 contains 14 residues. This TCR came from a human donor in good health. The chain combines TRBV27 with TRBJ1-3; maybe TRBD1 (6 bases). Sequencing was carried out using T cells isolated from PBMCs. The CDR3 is CASSINRDGNTIYF. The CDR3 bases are TGTGCCAGCAGTATAAACAGGGATGGAAACACCATATATTTT.